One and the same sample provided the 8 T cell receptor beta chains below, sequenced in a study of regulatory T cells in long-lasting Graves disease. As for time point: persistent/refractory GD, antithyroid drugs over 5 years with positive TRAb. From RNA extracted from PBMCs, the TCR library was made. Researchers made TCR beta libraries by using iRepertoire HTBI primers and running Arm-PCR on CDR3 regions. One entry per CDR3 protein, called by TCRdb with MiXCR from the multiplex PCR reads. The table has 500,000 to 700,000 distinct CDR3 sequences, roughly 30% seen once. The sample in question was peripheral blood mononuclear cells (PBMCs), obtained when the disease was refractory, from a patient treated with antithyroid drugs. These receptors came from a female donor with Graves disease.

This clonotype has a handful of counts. As DNA, the CDR3 is TGTGCCAGTAGTACACAACGACAGCTGCCCCAGCATTTT. This encodes CASSTQRQLPQHF. The chain uses TRBV19 and TRBJ1-5, with D possibly matching TRBD1 (5 bases). Trimming took 4 bases from V and 9 from J, leaving 13 bases between them. CDR3 length: 13 residues. Per the germline V gene, CDR1 is LNHDA and CDR2 is SQIVND (reference sequence).

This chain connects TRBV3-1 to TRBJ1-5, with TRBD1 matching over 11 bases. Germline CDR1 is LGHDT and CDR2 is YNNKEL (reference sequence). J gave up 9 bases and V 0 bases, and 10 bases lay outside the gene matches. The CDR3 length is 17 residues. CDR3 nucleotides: TGTGCCAGCAGCCAAGACCAGGACAGGGGGCGGACGCCGCCCCAGCATTTT. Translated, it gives CASSQDQDRGRTPPQHF.

CDR3 bases: TGTGCCAGCAGCTTATATAGGGGGGGATCCTACGAGCAGTACTTC. It specifies CASSLYRGGSYEQYF. This chain links TRBV7-2 with TRBJ2-7; possibly TRBD2 for D (7 bases). Trimming removed 2 bases from V and 1 base from J, with 12 bases in between. This CDR3 contains 15 residues. CDR1 and CDR2 from the germline V gene are SGHTA and FQGNSA.

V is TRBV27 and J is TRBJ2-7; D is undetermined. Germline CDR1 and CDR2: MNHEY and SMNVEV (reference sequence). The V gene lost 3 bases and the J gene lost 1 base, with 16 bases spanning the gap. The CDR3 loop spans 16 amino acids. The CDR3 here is CASSFSSGLNSYEQYF. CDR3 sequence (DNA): TGTGCCAGCAGTTTTTCGTCCGGGCTTAATTCCTACGAGCAGTACTTC.

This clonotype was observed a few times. The DNA of the CDR3 is TGTGCCAGCAGGCGACGGGAGACTCAGAACTATGGCTACACCTTC. It codes for CASRRRETQNYGYTF. The V call is TRBV2, the J call TRBJ1-2; D unclear. The germline V and J ends were trimmed by 6 bases and 2 bases, with 16 bases remaining between them. Germline CDR1 SNHLY, CDR2 FYNNEI. The CDR3 has 15 residues.

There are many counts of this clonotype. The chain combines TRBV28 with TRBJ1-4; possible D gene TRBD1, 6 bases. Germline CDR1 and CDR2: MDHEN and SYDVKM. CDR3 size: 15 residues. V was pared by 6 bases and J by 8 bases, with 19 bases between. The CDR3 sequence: CASRNTGIGWEKLFF. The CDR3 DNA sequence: TGTGCCAGCAGGAACACAGGGATTGGGTGGGAAAAACTGTTTTTT.

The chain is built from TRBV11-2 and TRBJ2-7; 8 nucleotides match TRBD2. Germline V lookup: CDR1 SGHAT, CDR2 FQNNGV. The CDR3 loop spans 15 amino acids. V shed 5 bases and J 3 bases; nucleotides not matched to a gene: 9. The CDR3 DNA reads TGTGCCAGCAGCCCCAGGGCGGGGGGCTTCTACGAGCAGTACTTC. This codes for CASSPRAGGFYEQYF.

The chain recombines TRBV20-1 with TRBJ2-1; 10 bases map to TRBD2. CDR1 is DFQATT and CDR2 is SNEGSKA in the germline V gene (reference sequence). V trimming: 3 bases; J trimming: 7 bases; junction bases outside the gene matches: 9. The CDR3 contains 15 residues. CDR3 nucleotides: TGCAGTGCTAGCGGTCTAGCGGGAGACGGAAATGAGCAGTTCTTC. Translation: CSASGLAGDGNEQFF.